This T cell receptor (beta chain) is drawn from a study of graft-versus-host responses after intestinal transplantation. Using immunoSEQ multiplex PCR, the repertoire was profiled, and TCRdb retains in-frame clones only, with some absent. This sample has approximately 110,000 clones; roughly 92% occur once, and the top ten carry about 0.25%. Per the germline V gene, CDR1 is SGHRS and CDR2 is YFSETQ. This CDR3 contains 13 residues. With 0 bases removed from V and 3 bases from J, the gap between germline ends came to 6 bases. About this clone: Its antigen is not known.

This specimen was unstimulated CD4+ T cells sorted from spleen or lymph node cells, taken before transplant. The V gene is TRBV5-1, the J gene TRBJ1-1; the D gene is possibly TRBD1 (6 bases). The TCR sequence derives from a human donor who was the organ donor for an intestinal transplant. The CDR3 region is CASSLGQDTEAFF. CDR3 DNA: TGCGCCAGCAGCTTGGGACAGGACACTGAAGCTTTCTTT.